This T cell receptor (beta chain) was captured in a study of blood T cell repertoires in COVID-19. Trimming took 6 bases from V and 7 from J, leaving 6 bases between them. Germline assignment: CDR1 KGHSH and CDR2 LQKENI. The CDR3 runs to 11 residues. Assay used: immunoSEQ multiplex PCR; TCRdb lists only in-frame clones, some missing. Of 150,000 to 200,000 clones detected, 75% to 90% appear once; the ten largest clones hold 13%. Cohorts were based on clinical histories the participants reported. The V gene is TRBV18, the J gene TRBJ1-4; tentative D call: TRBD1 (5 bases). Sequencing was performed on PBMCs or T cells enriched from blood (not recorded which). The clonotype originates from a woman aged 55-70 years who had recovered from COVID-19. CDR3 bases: TGTGCCAGCTCGGGGGGTGAAAAACTGTTTTTT. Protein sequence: CASSGGEKLFF.